The clone carrying this TCR beta chain was picked up a small number of times. No antigen is known for it. This specimen comes from a study of beta chain features in type 1 diabetes. Notes on the study in general: The naive, central memory and Treg TCRB repertoires showed an apparent similarity that was greater among patients than among healthy donors.

The study reverse transcribed the entire isolated RNA, so it sequenced expressed TCRB transcripts. Only in-frame clones appear in the TCRdb table, and some are missing; sequencing was by immunoSEQ multiplex PCR. Among 450,000 to 550,000 clones listed, over 25% were seen once. V lost 3 bases and J 5 bases, leaving 14 bases between the germline ends. Germline V gene data show CDR1 as MDHEN and CDR2 as SYDVKM. This CDR3 contains 15 residues. The source of this sequence is a man between 18 and 29 years old in good health. Material: naive CD4+ T cells from blood. The rearrangement uses TRBV28 and TRBJ2-1; the D gene is possibly TRBD2 (5 bases). The CDR3 sequence: CASSLGGSGNNEQFF. The CDR3 DNA follows: TGTGCCAGCAGTTTGGGTGGGAGTGGGAACAATGAGCAGTTCTTC. The full variable domain, completed using reference TRBV28 and TRBJ2-1, is DVKVTQSSRYLVKRTGEKVFLECVQDMDHENMFWYRQDPGLGLRLIYFSYDVKMKEKGDIPEGYSVSREKKERFSLILESASTNQTSMYLCASSLGGSGNNEQFFGPGTRLTVL.